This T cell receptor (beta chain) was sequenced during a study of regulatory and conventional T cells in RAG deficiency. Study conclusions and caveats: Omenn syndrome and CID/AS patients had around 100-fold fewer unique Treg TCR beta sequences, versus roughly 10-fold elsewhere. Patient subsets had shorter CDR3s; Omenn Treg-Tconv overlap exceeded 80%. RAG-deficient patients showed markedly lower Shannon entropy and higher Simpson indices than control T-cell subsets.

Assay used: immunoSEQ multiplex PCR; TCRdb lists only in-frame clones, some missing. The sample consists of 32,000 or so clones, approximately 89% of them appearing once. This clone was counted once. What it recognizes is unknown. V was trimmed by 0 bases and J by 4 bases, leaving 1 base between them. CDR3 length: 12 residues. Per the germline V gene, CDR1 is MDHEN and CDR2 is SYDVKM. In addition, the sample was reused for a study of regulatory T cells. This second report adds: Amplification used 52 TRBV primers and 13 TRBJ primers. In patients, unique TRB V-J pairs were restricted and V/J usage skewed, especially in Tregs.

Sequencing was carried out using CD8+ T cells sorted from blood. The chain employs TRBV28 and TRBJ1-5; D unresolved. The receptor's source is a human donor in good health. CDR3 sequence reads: CASSLWNQPQHF. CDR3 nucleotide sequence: TGTGCCAGCAGTTTATGGAATCAGCCCCAGCATTTT.